These 3 T cell receptor beta chains were all obtained from the same sample, sequenced in a study of cytomegalovirus exposure and HLA in healthy donors. The PCR employed 60 Vbeta primers together with 13 Jbeta primers. Sequencing was performed with immunoSEQ multiplex PCR; in TCRdb, only in-frame clones are kept and a portion is missing. The data contain 100,000 to 150,000 clones, 75% to 85% of them singletons. The sample consisted of PBMCs. These receptors were collected from a man under 40 in good health and CMV-seropositive.

The gene calls are TRBV5-1 and TRBJ1-2, with no clear D. The germline CDR1 and CDR2 sequences are SGHRS and YFSETQ. V lost 0 bases and J lost 2, with 23 bases in between. This CDR3 is built from 19 residues. CDR3 residues: CASSLAAIRTLSLNYGYTF. The CDR3 DNA sequence: TGCGCCAGCAGCTTGGCAGCGATCAGGACTCTCTCCCTCAACTATGGCTACACCTTC. The entire variable domain, with the rest obtained from reference TRBV5-1 and TRBJ1-2, is as follows: KAGVTQTPRYLIKTRGQQVTLSCSPISGHRSVSWYQQTPGQGLQFLFEYFSETQRNKGNFPGRFSGRQFSNSRSEMNVSTLELGDSALYLCASSLAAIRTLSLNYGYTFGSGTRLTVV.

This clone has a single count. The chain combines TRBV30 with TRBJ1-1, with D perhaps TRBD1 (5 bases). The germline V gene encodes CDR1 GTSNPN and CDR2 SVGIG (reference sequence). Deletions cut 7 bases from V and 8 bases from J, with 14 bases between. This CDR3 has 11 residues. The DNA of the CDR3 is TGTGCCTCGCAGACGGGGGGAGAAGCTTTCTTT. Protein sequence: CASQTGGEAFF.

The chain employs TRBV5-1 and TRBJ2-1, with 14 bases matching TRBD2. V trimming: 4 bases; J trimming: 5 bases; junction bases outside the gene matches: 14. The CDR3 sequence is 19 residues long. In germline, CDR1 is SGHRS, CDR2 YFSETQ. CDR3 in DNA: TGCGCCAGCAGCCCGGGACTAGCGGGGGCTAAACAGCCGCACAATGAGCAGTTCTTC. Translated, it gives CASSPGLAGAKQPHNEQFF. Together with reference TRBV5-1 and TRBJ2-1, the CDR3 gives the full variable domain: KAGVTQTPRYLIKTRGQQVTLSCSPISGHRSVSWYQQTPGQGLQFLFEYFSETQRNKGNFPGRFSGRQFSNSRSEMNVSTLELGDSALYLCASSPGLAGAKQPHNEQFFGPGTRLTVL.